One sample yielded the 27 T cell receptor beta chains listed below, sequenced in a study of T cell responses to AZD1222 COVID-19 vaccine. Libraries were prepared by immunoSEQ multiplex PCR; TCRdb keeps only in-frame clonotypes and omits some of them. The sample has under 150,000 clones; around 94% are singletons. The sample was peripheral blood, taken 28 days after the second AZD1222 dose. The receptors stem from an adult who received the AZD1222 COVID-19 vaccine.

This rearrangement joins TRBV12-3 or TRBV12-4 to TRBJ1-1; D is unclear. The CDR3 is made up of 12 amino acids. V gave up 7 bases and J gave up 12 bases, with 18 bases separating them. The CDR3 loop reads CASTSWGAQTFF. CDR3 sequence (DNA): TGTGCCAGCACCTCCTGGGGAGCGCAAACTTTCTTT.

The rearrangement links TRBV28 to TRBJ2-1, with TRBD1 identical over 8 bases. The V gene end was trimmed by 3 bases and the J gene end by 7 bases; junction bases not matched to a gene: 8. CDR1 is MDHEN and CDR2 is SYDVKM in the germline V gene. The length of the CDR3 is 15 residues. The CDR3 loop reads CASSFFQGARNEQFF. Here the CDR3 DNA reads TGTGCCAGCAGTTTTTTCCAGGGGGCTCGGAATGAGCAGTTCTTC.

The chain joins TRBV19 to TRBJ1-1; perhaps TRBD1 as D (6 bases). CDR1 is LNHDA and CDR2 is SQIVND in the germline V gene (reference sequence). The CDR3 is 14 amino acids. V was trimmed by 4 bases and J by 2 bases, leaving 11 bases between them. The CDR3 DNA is TGTGCCAGTAGTACCCAGGGGAGTAACACTGAAGCTTTCTTT. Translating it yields CASSTQGSNTEAFF.

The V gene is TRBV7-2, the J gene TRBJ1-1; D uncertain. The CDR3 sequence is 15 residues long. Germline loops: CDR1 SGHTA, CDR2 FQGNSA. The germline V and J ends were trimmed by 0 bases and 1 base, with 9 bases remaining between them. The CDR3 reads CASSLANLKNTEAFF. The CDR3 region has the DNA TGTGCCAGCAGCTTAGCTAACTTGAAGAACACTGAAGCTTTCTTT.

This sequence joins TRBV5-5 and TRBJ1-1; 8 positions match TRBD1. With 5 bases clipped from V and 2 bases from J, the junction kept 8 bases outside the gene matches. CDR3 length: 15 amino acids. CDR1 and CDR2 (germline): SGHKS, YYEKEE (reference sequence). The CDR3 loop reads CASSSRQGFNTEAFF. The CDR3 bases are TGTGCCAGCAGTTCCAGACAGGGGTTTAACACTGAAGCTTTCTTT. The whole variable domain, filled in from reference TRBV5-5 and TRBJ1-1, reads DAGVTQSPTHLIKTRGQQVTLRCSPISGHKSVSWYQQVLGQGPQFIFQYYEKEERGRGNFPDRFSARQFPNYSSELNVNALLLGDSALYLCASSSRQGFNTEAFFGQGTRLTVV.

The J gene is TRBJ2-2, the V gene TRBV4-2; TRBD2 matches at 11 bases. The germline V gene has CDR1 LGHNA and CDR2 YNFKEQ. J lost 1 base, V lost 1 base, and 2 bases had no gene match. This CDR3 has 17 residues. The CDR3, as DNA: TGTGCCAGCAGCCAAGCTAGCGGGGGGTGGAACACCGGGGAGCTGTTTTTT. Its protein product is CASSQASGGWNTGELFF.

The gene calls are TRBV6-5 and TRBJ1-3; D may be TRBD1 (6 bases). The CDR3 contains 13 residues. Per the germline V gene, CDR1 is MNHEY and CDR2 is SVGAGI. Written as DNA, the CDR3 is TGTGGGACAGCATTTTCTTCTGGAAACACCATATATTTT. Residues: CGTAFSSGNTIYF.

CDR3 region: CASSKGQGADEKLFF. The CDR3 DNA is TGTGCCAGCAGCAAAGGACAGGGGGCGGATGAAAAACTGTTTTTT. The gene calls are TRBV7-9 and TRBJ1-4; 11 positions agree with TRBD1. Germline V CDR1 and CDR2: SEHNR, FQNEAQ (reference sequence). Trimming removed 5 bases from V and 6 bases from J; junction bases left unmatched: 5. The CDR3 is 15 residues long.

The CDR3 spells CASSLVQGGIRDTEAFF. As DNA, the CDR3 is TGCGCCAGCAGCTTGGTGCAAGGTGGTATTAGGGACACTGAAGCTTTCTTT. The genes are TRBV5-1 and TRBJ1-1; no clear D. V lost 0 bases and J lost 3, with 18 bases in between. CDR1 SGHRS and CDR2 YFSETQ come from the germline V gene. This CDR3 is built from 17 residues. Supplemented by reference TRBV5-1 and TRBJ1-1, the full variable domain reads KAGVTQTPRYLIKTRGQQVTLSCSPISGHRSVSWYQQTPGQGLQFLFEYFSETQRNKGNFPGRFSGRQFSNSRSEMNVSTLELGDSALYLCASSLVQGGIRDTEAFFGQGTRLTVV.

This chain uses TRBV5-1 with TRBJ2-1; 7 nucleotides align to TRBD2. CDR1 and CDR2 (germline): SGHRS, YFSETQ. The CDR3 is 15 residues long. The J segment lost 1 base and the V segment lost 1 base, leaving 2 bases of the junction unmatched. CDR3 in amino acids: CASSLLAGSYNEQFF. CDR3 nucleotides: TGCGCCAGCAGCTTGTTAGCGGGTTCCTACAATGAGCAGTTCTTC.

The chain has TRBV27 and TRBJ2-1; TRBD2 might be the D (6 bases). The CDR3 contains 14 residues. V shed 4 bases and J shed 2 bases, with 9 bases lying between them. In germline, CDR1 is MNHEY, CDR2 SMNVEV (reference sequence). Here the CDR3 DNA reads TGTGCCAGCAGTTACACGGGAGCCTACAATGAGCAGTTCTTC. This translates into CASSYTGAYNEQFF.

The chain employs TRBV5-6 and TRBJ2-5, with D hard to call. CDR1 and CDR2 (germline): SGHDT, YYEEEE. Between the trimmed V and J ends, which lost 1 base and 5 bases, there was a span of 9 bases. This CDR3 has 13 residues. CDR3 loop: CASSLLASETQYF. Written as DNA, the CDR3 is TGTGCCAGCAGCTTGTTGGCGAGTGAGACCCAGTACTTC.

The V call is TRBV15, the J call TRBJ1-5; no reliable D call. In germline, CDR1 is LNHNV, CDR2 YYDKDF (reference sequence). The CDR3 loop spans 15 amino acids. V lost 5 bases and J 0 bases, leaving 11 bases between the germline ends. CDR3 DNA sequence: TGTGCCACCAGCGCCTCGACACTTAGCAATCAGCCCCAGCATTTT. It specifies CATSASTLSNQPQHF.

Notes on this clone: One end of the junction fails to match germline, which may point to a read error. In nucleotides, the CDR3 is TGTGCTAGCAGCTTAGTAGCAGGGGGCACAGATACGCAGTATTTT. It specifies CASSLVAGGTDTQYF. This chain links TRBV7-7 with TRBJ2-3; weak D call: TRBD1 (6 bases). There are 15 residues in the CDR3. Germline-derived CDR1 and CDR2 are SSHAT and FNYEAQ (reference sequence).

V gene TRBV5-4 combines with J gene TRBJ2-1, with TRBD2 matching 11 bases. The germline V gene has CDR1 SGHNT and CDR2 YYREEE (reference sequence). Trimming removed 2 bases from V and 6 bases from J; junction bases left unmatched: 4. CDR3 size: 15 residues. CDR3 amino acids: CASSLSSGGANEQFF. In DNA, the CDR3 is TGTGCCAGCAGCTTAAGTAGCGGGGGGGCCAATGAGCAGTTCTTC.

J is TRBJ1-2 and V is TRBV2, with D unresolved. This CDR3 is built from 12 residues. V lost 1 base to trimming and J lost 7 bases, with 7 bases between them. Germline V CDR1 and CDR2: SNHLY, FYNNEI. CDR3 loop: CASSEGVRGYTF. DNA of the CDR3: TGTGCCAGCAGTGAAGGGGTGCGTGGCTACACCTTC.

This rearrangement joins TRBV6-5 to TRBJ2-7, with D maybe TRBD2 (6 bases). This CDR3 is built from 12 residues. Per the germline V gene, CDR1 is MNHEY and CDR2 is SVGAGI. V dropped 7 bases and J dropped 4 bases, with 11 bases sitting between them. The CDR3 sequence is CASNRDSYEQYV. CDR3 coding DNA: TGTGCCAGCAACCGGGACTCTTACGAGCAGTACGTC.

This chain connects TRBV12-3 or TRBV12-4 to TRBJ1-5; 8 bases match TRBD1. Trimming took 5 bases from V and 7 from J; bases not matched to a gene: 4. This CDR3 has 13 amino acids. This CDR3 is CASSPDRAQPQHF. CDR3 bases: TGTGCCAGCAGTCCGGACAGGGCGCAGCCCCAGCATTTT.

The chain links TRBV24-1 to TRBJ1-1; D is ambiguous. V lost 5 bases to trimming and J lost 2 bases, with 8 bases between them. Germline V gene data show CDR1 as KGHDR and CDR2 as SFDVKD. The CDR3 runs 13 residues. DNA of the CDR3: TGTGCCACCAGTGTCGGGATTAACACTGAAGCTTTCTTT. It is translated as CATSVGINTEAFF.

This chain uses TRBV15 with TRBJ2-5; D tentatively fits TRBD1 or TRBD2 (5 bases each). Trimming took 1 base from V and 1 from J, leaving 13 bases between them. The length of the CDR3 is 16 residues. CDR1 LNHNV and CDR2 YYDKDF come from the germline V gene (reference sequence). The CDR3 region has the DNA TGTGCCACCAGCAGAGGGGGGACGGAGGCCCAAGAGACCCAGTACTTC. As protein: CATSRGGTEAQETQYF.

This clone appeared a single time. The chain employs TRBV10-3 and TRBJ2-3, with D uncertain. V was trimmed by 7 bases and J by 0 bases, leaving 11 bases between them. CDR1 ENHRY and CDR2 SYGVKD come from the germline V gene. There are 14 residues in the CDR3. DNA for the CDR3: TGTGCCATCACTCCGGTTTCTAGCACAGATACGCAGTATTTT. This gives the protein CAITPVSSTDTQYF.

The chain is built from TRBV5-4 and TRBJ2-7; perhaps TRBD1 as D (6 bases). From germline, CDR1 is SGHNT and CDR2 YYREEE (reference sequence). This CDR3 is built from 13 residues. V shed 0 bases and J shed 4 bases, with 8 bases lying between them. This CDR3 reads CASSLDRAYEQYV. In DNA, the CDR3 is TGTGCCAGCAGCTTGGACAGGGCTTACGAGCAGTACGTC.

This chain's CDR3 is CASSPTTDTQYF. Written as DNA, the CDR3 is TGTGCCAGCAGTCCCACTACAGATACGCAGTATTTT. The chain combines TRBV6-2 or TRBV6-3 with TRBJ2-3; D remains ambiguous. The germline gives CDR1 MNHEY, CDR2 SVGEGT. CDR3 length: 12 amino acids. Trimming took 5 bases from V and 3 from J, leaving 6 bases between them.

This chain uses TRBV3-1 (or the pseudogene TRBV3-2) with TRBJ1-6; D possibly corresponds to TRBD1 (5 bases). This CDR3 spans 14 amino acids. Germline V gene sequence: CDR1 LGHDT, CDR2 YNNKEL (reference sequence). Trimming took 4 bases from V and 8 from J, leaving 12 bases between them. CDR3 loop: CASSRSGPDSPLHF. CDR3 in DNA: TGTGCCAGCAGCCGCTCAGGGCCGGATTCACCCCTCCACTTT.

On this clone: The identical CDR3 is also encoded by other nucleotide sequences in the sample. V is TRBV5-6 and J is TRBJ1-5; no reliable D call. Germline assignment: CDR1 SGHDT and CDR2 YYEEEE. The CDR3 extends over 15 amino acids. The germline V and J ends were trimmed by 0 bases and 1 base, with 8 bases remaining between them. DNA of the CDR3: TGTGCCAGCAGCTTGGCGGGTGACAGCAATCAGCCCCAGCATTTT. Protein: CASSLAGDSNQPQHF.

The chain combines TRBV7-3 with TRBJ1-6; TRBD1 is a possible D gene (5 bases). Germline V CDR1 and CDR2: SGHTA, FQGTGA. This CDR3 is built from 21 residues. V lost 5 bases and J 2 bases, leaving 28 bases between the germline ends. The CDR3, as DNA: TGTGCCAGCAGCAAAAGGGCAGGGAGTACTCCCGAGAGCCCCTATAATTCACCCCTCCACTTT. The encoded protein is CASSKRAGSTPESPYNSPLHF.

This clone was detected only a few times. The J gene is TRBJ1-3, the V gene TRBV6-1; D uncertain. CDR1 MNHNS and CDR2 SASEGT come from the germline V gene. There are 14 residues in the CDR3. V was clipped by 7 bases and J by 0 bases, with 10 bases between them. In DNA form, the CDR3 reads TGTGCCAGCATAGGCGGACTCTCTGGAAACACCATATATTTT. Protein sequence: CASIGGLSGNTIYF.